Presented here are 7 T cell receptor beta chains from one specimen sequenced in a study of cytomegalovirus exposure and HLA in healthy donors. Vbeta (60) and Jbeta (13) primers were used in the PCR. Generated by immunoSEQ multiplex PCR, the TCRdb table keeps only in-frame clones and is missing some. Counted here are about 150,000 clones, 80% to 90% occurring once; the ten biggest clones make up approximately 6.5%. Sequenced: PBMCs. Receptors originate from a man between 50 and 59 years old in good health and CMV-seropositive.

The chain has TRBV15 and TRBJ1-4, with D maybe TRBD1 (5 bases). Per germline, CDR1 LNHNV and CDR2 YYDKDF (reference sequence). Deletions cut 4 bases from V and 4 bases from J, with 16 bases between. The CDR3 has 16 residues. The CDR3: CATSTPQGMGNEKLFF. The CDR3 DNA follows: TGTGCCACCAGCACTCCCCAGGGCATGGGTAATGAAAAACTGTTTTTT.

The gene calls are TRBV2 and TRBJ1-1; D is unresolved. Trimming took off 0 bases at V and 7 bases at J, with 3 bases between the two ends. The CDR3 sequence is 11 residues long. From germline, CDR1 is SNHLY and CDR2 FYNNEI. The CDR3 loop reads CASSEASEAFF. Written as DNA, the CDR3 is TGTGCCAGCAGTGAAGCTAGTGAAGCTTTCTTT.

The genes are TRBV7-3 and TRBJ1-2; 7 bases align to TRBD1. CDR3 length equals 13 residues. V lost 6 bases to trimming and J lost 3 bases; unmatched junction nucleotides: 4. Per the germline V gene, CDR1 is SGHTA and CDR2 is FQGTGA. CDR3 region: CASRTGVHYGYTF. The CDR3, as DNA: TGTGCCAGCAGAACAGGGGTTCACTATGGCTACACCTTC.

V usage is TRBV7-9 and J usage is TRBJ1-5; 8 bases are a match to TRBD1. The junction had 1 base not matched to a gene; V was cut back by 5 bases and J by 1 base. The CDR3 is 14 residues long. Germline V CDR1 and CDR2: SEHNR, FQNEAQ (reference sequence). The CDR3: CASSRQGSNQPQHF. The CDR3 nucleotides are TGTGCCAGCAGCCGACAGGGGAGCAATCAGCCCCAGCATTTT.

The V gene is TRBV29-1, the J gene TRBJ2-5, with TRBD2 matching over 7 bases. V gave up 5 bases and J gave up 1 base; unmatched junction bases: 4. Germline V CDR1 and CDR2: SQVTM, ANQGSEA. The length of the CDR3 is 13 residues. The CDR3: CSVSRTSQETQYF. Here the CDR3 DNA reads TGCAGCGTTAGCCGGACTAGCCAAGAGACCCAGTACTTC.

The V and J genes are TRBV7-9 and TRBJ2-1; 11 bases are a match to TRBD2. V lost 5 bases and J lost 3; bases outside the gene matches: 6. The CDR3 is 16 residues long. The germline gives CDR1 SEHNR, CDR2 FQNEAQ (reference sequence). In DNA, the CDR3 is TGTGCCAGCAGCACCTGGACTAGCGGGTACTACAATGAGCAGTTCTTC. It translates to CASSTWTSGYYNEQFF.

The chain employs TRBV14 and TRBJ2-1, with D perhaps matching TRBD2 (6 bases). Trimming removed 0 bases at V and 15 bases at J, with 15 bases between. The germline gives CDR1 SGHDN, CDR2 FVKESK. The length of the CDR3 is 13 residues. In DNA, the CDR3 is TGTGCCAGCAGCCAAGATATGTACGGGAGCACGTTCTTC. Amino acids: CASSQDMYGSTFF.